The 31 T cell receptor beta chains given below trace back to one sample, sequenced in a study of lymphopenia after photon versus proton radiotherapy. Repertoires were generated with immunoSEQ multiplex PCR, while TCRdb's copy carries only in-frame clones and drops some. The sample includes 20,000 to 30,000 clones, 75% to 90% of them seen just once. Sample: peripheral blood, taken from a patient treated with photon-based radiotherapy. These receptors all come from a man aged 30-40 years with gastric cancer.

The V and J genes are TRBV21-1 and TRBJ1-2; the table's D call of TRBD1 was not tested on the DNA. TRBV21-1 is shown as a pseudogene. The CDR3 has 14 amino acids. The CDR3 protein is CASSHRAGNYGYTF. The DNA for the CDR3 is TGTGCCAGCAGCCACAGGGCAGGTAACTATGGCTACACCTTC.

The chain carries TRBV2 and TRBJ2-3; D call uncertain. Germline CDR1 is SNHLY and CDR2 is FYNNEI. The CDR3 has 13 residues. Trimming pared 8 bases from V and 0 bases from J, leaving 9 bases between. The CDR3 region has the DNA TGTGCCAGCCGGGTGGAAAGCACAGATACGCAGTATTTT. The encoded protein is CASRVESTDTQYF.

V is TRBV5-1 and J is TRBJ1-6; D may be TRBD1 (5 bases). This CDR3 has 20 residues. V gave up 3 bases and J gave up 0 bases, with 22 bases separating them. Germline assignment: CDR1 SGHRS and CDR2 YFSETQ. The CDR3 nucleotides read TGCGCCAGCAGCTCGGGACTTTCGGCGACTGGGAGCTCCTATAATTCACCCCTCCACTTT. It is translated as CASSSGLSATGSSYNSPLHF.

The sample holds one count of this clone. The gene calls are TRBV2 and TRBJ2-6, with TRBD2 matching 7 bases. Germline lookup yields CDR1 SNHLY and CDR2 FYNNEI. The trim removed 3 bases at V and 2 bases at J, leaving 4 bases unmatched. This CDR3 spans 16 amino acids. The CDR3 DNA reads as TGTGCCAGCAGTGATGGGGGAGGGGCTGGGGCCAACGTCCTGACTTTC. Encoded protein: CASSDGGGAGANVLTF.

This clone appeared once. CDR3 sequence (DNA): TGTGCCAGCAGTGCAGCGGGAGGGCCTACAGGGAATGAGCAGTTCTTC. Translation: CASSAAGGPTGNEQFF. This sequence joins TRBV2 and TRBJ2-1; 10 positions match TRBD2. The CDR3 is 16 amino acids. In germline, CDR1 is SNHLY, CDR2 FYNNEI. V trimming: 4 bases; J trimming: 7 bases; junction bases outside the gene matches: 10.

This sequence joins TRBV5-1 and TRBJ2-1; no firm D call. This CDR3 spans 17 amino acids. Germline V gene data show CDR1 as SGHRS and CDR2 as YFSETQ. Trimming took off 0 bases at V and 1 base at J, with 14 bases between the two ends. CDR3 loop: CASSLVKSLGSYNEQFF. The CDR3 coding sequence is TGCGCCAGCAGCTTGGTCAAAAGCTTAGGATCCTACAATGAGCAGTTCTTC.

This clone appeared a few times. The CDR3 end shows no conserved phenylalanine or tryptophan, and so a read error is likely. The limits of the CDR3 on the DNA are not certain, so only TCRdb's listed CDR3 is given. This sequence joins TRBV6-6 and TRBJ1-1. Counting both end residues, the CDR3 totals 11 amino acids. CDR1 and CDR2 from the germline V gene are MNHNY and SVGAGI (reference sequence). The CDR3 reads CASSLGRDALL.

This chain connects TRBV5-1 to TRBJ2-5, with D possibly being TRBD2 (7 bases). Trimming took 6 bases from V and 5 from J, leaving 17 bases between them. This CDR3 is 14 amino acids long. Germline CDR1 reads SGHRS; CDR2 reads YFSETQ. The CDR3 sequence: CASKTGGPSETQYF. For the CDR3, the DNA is TGCGCCAGCAAGACGGGGGGCCCGTCGGAGACCCAGTACTTC.

Written as DNA, the CDR3 is TGTGCCAGCACCCTGGTCGCGAGGGACAATGAGCAGTTCTTC. Amino acid sequence: CASTLVARDNEQFF. The chain has TRBV21-1 and TRBJ2-1; the table's D call, TRBD2, was not checked against the DNA. TRBV21-1 is marked as a pseudogene. The CDR3 consists of 14 residues.

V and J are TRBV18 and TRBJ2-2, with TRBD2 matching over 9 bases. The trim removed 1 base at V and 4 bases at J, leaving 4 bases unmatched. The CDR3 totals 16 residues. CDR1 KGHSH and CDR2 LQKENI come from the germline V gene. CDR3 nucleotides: TGTGCCAGCTCACCACTAGCGGGAGAAAGCACCGGGGAGCTGTTTTTT. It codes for CASSPLAGESTGELFF.

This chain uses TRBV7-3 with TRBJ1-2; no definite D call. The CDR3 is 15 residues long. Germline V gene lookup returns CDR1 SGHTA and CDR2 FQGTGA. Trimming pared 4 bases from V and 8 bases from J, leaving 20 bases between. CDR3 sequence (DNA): TGTGCCAGCAGCTCTTCCCCGGAGGACTTCTCCGGCTACACCTTC. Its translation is CASSSSPEDFSGYTF.

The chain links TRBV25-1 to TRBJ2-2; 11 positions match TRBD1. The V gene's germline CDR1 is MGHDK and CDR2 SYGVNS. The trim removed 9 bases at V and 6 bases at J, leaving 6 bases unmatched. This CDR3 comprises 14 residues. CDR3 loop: CASSGTGGAGELFF. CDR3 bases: TGTGCCAGTTCCGGGACAGGGGGTGCCGGGGAGCTGTTTTTT.

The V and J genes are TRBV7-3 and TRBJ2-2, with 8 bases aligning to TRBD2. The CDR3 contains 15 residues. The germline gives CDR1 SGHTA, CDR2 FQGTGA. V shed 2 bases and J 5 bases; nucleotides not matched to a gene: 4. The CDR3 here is CASSLGTRGTGELFF. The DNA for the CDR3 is TGTGCCAGCAGCTTAGGGACTAGGGGAACCGGGGAGCTGTTTTTT.

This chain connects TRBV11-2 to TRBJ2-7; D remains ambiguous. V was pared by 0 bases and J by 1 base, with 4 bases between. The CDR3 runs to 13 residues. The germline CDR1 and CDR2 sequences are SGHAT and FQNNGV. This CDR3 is CASSLENSYEQYF. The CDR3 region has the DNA TGTGCCAGCAGCTTAGAAAATTCCTACGAGCAGTACTTC.

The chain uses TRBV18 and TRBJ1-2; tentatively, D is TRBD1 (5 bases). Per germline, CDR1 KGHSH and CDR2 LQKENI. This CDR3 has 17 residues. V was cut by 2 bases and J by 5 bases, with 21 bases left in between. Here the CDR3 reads CASSPAAAGGGAYGYTF. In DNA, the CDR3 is TGTGCCAGCTCACCAGCGGCGGCGGGTGGAGGGGCTTATGGCTACACCTTC.

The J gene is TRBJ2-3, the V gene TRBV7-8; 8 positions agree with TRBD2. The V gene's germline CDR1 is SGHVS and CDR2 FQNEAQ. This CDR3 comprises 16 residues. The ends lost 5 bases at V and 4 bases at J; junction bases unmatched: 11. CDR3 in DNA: TGTGCCAGCAGCCCATCCGAGCGGGAGATAGCAGATACGCAGTATTTT. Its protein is CASSPSEREIADTQYF.

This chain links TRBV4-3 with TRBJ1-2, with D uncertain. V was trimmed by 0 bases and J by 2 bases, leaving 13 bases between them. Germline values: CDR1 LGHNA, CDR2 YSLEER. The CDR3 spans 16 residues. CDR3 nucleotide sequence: TGCGCCAGCAGCCAAGATAGTGGGGAGGGCAACTATGGCTACACCTTC. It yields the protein CASSQDSGEGNYGYTF.

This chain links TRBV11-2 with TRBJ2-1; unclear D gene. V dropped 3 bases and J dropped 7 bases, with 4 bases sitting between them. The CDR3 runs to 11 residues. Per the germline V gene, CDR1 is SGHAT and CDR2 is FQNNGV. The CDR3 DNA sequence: TGTGCCAGCAGCTTCAGGAATGAGCAGTTCTTC. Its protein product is CASSFRNEQFF.

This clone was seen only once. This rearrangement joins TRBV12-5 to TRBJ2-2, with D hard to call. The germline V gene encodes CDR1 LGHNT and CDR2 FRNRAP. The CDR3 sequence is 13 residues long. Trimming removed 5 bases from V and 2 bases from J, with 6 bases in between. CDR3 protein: CASGMFNTGELFF. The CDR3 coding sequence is TGTGCTAGTGGTATGTTCAACACCGGGGAGCTGTTTTTT.

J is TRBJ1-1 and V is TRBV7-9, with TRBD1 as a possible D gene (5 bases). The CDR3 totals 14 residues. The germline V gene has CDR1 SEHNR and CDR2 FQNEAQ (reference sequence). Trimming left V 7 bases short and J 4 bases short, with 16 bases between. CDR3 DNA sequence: TGTGCCAGCATAGGGCAGGGATGGGGCACTGAAGCTTTCTTT. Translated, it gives CASIGQGWGTEAFF.

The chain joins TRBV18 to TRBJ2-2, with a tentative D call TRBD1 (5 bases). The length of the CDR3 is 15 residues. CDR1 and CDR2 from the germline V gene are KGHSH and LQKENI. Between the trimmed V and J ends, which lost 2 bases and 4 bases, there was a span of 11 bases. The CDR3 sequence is CASSPMGQGTGELFF. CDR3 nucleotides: TGTGCCAGCTCACCAATGGGGCAGGGCACCGGGGAGCTGTTTTTT.

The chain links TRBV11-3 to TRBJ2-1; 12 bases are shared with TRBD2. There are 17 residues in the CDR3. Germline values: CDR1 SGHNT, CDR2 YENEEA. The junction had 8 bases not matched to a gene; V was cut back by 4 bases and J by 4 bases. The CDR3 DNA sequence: TGTGCCAGCAGCTCAACCGGGACTAGCGGGCTTTACAATGAGCAGTTCTTC. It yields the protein CASSSTGTSGLYNEQFF.

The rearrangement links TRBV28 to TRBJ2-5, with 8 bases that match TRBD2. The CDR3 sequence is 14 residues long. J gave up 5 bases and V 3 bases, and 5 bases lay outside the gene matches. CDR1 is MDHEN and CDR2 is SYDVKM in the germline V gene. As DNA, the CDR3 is TGTGCCAGCAGTTTTTTTAGCGGGAAGGAGACCCAGTACTTC. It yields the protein CASSFFSGKETQYF.

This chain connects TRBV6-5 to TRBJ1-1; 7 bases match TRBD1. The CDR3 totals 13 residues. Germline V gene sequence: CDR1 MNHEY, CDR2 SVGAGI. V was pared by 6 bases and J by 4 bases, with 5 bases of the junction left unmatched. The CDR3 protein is CASSRQGGTEAFF. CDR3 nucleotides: TGTGCCAGCAGCCGACAGGGCGGCACTGAAGCTTTCTTT.

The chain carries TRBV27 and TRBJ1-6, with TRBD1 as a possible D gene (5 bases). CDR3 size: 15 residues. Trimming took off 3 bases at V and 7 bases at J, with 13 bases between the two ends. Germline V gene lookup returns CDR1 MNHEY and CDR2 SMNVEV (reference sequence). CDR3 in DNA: TGTGCCAGCAGTTTTCAGGGACCGAGGAATTCACCCCTCCACTTT. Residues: CASSFQGPRNSPLHF.

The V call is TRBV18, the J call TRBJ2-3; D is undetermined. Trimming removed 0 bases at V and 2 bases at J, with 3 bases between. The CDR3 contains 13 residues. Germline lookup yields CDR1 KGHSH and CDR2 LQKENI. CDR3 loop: CASSPPVTDTQYF. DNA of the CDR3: TGTGCCAGCTCACCACCTGTCACAGATACGCAGTATTTT.

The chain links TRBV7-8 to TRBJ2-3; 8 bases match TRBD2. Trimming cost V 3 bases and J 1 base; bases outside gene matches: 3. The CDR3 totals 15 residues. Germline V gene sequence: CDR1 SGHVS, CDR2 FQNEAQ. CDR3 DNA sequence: TGTGCCAGCAGCTTTGCGGGGGGTGGCACAGATACGCAGTATTTT. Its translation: CASSFAGGGTDTQYF.

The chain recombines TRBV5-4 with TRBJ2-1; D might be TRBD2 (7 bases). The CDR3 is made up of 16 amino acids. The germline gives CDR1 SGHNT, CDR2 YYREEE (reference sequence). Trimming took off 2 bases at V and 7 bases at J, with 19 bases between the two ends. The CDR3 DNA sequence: TGTGCCAGCAGCTTTAGTCTTCAAAGGGGGGGGAATGAGCAGTTCTTC. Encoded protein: CASSFSLQRGGNEQFF.

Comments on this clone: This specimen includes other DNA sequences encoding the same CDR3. CDR3 DNA: TGTGCCAGCAGTCAGACAGGGGGCCTTGGCGGGCAGTACTTC. Its translation: CASSQTGGLGGQYF. The chain is built from TRBV6-5 and TRBJ2-7; 10 nucleotides line up with TRBD1. Trimming took 5 bases from V and 9 from J; bases not matched to a gene: 10. The CDR3 consists of 14 residues. From germline, CDR1 is MNHEY and CDR2 SVGAGI.

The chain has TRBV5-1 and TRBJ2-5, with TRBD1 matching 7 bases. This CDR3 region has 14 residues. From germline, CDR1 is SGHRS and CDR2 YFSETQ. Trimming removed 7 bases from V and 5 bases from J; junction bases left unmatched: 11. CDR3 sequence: CASQQQGLMETQYF. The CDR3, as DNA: TGCGCCAGCCAGCAACAGGGGTTAATGGAGACCCAGTACTTC.

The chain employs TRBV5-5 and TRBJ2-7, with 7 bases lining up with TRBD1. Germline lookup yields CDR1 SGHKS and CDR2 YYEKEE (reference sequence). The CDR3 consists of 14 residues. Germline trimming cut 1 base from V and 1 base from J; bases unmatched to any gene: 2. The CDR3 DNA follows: TGTGCCAGCAGCTTGTGGGACAGTTCCTACGAGCAGTACTTC. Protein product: CASSLWDSSYEQYF.